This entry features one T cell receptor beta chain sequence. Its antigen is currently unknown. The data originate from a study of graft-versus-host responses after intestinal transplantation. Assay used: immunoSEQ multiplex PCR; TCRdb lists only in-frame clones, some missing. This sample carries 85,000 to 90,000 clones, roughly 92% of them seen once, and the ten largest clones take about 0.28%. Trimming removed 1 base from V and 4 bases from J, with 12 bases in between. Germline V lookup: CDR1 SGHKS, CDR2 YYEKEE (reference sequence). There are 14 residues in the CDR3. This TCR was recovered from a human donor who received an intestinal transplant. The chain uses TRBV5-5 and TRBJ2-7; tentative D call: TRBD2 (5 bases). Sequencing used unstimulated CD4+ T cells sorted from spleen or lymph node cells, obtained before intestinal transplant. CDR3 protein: CASSLWASLYEQYF. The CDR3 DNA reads TGTGCCAGCAGCTTGTGGGCTAGCTTATACGAGCAGTACTTC.